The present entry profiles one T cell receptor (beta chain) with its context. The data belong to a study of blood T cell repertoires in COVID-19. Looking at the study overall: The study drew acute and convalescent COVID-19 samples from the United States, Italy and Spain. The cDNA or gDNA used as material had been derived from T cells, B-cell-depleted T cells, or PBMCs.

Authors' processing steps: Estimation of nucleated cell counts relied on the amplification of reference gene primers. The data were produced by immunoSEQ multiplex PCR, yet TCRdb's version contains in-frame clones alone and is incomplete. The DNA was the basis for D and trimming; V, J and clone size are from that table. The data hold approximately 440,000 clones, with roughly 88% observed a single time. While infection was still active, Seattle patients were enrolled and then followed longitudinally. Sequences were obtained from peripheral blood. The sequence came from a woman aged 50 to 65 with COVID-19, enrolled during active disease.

The CDR3 here is CASSERGPNGYTF. For the CDR3, the DNA is TGTGCCAGCAGTGAGAGAGGGCCAAATGGCTACACCTTC. The V and J genes are TRBV6-1 and TRBJ1-2; D gene unclear. The CDR3 has 13 amino acids. V shed 3 bases and J shed 6 bases, with 11 bases lying between them. Germline assignment: CDR1 MNHNS and CDR2 SASEGT.